One and the same sample provided the 4 T cell receptor beta chains below, sequenced in a study of blood T cell repertoires in COVID-19. The table came from immunoSEQ multiplex PCR; TCRdb's copy has only in-frame clones and leaves some out. Of tens of thousands of clones listed, 81% are singletons. The sample consisted of peripheral blood. These receptors all come from a man older than 75 with acute or convalescent COVID-19.

V is TRBV6-5 and J is TRBJ2-3; possible D gene TRBD2, 6 bases. V lost 7 bases and J 5 bases, leaving 19 bases between the germline ends. CDR1 and CDR2 from the germline V gene are MNHEY and SVGAGI. CDR3 size: 15 residues. The CDR3 loop is CASTRVYWGGDTQYF. The CDR3 coding sequence is TGTGCCAGCACCAGAGTTTATTGGGGAGGAGATACGCAGTATTTT.

This clone appeared once. CDR3: CASSKAGAPPDIQYF. The CDR3 DNA reads TGTGCCAGTAGTAAGGCGGGAGCGCCCCCGGACATTCAGTACTTC. The rearrangement links TRBV19 to TRBJ2-4, with 7 bases fitting TRBD2. Trimming took 4 bases from V and 8 from J; bases not matched to a gene: 11. Looked up from germline, CDR1 is LNHDA and CDR2 is SQIVND (reference sequence). The CDR3 has 15 residues.

The rearrangement joins TRBV7-2 to TRBJ2-2; TRBD2 matches at 7 bases. Germline CDR1 SGHTA, CDR2 FQGNSA. With 1 base clipped from V and 0 bases from J, the junction kept 8 bases outside the gene matches. The CDR3 is 18 residues long. CDR3 in amino acids: CASSLGLLAAANTGELFF. The CDR3, as DNA: TGTGCCAGCAGCTTAGGACTGCTAGCGGCAGCGAACACCGGGGAGCTGTTTTTT. The variable domain in full, with the rest retrieved from reference TRBV7-2 and TRBJ2-2, is GAGVSQSPSNKVTEKGKDVELRCDPISGHTALYWYRQSLGQGLEFLIYFQGNSAPDKSGLPSDRFSAERTGGSVSTLTIQRTQQEDSAVYLCASSLGLLAAANTGELFFGEGSRLTVL.

Ten or more counts support this clone. The chain links TRBV2 to TRBJ2-3; 13 bases match TRBD2. Losses at the gene ends were 4 bases for V and 6 bases for J; bases not matched to a gene: 4. The germline V gene has CDR1 SNHLY and CDR2 FYNNEI. The CDR3 runs to 15 residues. CDR3: CASSGTSGRKDTQYF. The CDR3 DNA sequence: TGTGCCAGCAGTGGGACTAGCGGGAGAAAGGATACGCAGTATTTT.